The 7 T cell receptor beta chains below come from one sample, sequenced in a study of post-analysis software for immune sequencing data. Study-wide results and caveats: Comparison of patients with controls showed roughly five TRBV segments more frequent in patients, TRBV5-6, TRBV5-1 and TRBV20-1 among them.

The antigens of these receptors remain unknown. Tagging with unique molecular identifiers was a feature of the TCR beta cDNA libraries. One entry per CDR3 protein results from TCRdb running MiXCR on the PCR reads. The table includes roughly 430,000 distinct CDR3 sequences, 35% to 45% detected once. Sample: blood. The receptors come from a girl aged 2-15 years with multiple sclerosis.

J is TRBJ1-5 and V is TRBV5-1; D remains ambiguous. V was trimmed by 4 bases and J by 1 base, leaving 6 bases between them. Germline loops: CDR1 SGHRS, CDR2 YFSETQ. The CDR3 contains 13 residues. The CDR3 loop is CASSMTSNQPQHF. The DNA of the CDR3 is TGCGCCAGCAGCATGACCAGCAATCAGCCCCAGCATTTT.

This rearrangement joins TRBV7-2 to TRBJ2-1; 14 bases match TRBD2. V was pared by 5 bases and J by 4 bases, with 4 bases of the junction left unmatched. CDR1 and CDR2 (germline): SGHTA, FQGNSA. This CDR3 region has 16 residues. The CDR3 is CASSLRLAGGYNEQFF. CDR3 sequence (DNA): TGTGCCAGCAGCCTCCGACTAGCGGGAGGGTACAATGAGCAGTTCTTC. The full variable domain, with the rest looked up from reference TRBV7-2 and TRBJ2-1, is GAGVSQSPSNKVTEKGKDVELRCDPISGHTALYWYRQSLGQGLEFLIYFQGNSAPDKSGLPSDRFSAERTGGSVSTLTIQRTQQEDSAVYLCASSLRLAGGYNEQFFGPGTRLTVL.

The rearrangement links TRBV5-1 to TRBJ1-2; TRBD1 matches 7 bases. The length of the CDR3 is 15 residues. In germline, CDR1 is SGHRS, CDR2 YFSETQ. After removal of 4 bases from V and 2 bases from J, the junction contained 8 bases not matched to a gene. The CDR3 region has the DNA TGCGCCAGCAGCAGTGGACACAGGGGCAACTATGGCTACACCTTC. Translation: CASSSGHRGNYGYTF.

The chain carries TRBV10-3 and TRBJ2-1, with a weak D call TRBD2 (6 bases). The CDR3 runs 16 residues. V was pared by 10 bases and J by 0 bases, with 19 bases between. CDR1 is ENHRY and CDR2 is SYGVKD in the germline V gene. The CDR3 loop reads CASTALPGVSYNEQFF. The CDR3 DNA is TGTGCCAGCACCGCTCTCCCGGGGGTCTCCTACAATGAGCAGTTCTTC.

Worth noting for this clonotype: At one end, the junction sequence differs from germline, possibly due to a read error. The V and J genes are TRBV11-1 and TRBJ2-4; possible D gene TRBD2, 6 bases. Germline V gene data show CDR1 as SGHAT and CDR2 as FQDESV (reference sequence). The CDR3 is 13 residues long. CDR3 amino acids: CASSLESGVEQYF. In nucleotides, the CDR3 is TGTGCCAGCAGCTTAGAGTCGGGAGTCGAGCAGTACTTT.

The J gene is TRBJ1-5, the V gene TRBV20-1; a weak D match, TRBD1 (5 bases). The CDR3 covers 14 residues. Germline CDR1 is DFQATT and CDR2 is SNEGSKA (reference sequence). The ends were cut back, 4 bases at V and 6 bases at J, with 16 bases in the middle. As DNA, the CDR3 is TGCAGTGCTACGGGGGTCCGTGAGGGTCAGCCCCAGCATTTT. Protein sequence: CSATGVREGQPQHF.

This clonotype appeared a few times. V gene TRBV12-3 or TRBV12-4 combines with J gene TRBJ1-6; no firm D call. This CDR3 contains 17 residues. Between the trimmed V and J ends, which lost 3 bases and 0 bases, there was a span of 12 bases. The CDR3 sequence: CASSFGFGSSYNSPLHF. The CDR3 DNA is TGTGCCAGCAGTTTCGGTTTTGGGAGCTCCTATAATTCACCCCTCCACTTT.